This T cell receptor (beta chain) was sequenced during a study of blood T cell repertoires in COVID-19. Germline CDR1 and CDR2: LNHDA and SQIVND (reference sequence). The CDR3 runs 15 residues. The V end lost 6 bases, the J end lost 0 bases, and 12 bases lay between the germline ends. This clone was counted between two and nine times. Authors' analysis steps: Amplification with reference gene primers provided the estimates of nucleated cell counts. Some clones are missing from TCRdb's copy, which holds only in-frame ones; the method was immunoSEQ multiplex PCR. V and J calls plus clone size are reproduced from that table; the DNA served to infer D and trimming. The sample lists tens of thousands of clones, roughly 84% seen once, with over 4% in the top ten.

The genes are TRBV19 and TRBJ1-3; D is perhaps TRBD1 (5 bases). The TCR was taken from a man aged 45-65 years with acute or convalescent COVID-19. The material sequenced was peripheral blood. CDR3: CASRSGGTSGNTIYF. In DNA form, the CDR3 reads TGTGCCAGTAGATCGGGGGGGACCTCTGGAAACACCATATATTTT.